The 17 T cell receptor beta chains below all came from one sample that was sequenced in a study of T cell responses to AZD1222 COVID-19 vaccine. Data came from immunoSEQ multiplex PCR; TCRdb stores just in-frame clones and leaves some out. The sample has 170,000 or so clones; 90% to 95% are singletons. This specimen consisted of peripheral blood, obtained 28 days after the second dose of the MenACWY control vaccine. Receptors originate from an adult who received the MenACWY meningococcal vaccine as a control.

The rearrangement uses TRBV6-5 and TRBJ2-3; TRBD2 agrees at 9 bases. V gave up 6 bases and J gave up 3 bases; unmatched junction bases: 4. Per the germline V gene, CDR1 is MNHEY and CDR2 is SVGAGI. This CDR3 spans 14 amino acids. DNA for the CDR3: TGTGCCAGCAGCCTGGGACTAGCAACAGATACGCAGTATTTT. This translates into CASSLGLATDTQYF.

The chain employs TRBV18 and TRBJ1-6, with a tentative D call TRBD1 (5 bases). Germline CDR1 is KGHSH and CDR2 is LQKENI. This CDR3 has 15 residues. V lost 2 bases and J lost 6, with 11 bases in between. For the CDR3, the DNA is TGTGCCAGCTCACCAGGGGGACCAACTAATTCACCCCTCCACTTT. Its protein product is CASSPGGPTNSPLHF.

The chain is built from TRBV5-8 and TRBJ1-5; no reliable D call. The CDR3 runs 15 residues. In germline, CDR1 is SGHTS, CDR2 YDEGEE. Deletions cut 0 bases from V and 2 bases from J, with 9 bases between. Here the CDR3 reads CASSLVRQGNQPQHF. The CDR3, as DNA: TGTGCCAGCAGCTTGGTTCGGCAGGGCAATCAGCCCCAGCATTTT.

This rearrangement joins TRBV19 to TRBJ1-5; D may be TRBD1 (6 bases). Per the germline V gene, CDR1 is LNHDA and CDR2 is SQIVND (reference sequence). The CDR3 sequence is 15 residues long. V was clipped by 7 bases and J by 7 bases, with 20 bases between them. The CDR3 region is CASIWGPGGGQPQHF. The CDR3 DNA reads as TGTGCCAGTATTTGGGGGCCGGGAGGAGGACAGCCCCAGCATTTT.

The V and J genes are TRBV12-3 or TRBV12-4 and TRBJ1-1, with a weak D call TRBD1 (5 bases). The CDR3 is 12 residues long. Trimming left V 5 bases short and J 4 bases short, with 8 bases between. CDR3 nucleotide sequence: TGTGCCAGCAGTACTCAGGGCACTGAAGCTTTCTTT. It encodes CASSTQGTEAFF.

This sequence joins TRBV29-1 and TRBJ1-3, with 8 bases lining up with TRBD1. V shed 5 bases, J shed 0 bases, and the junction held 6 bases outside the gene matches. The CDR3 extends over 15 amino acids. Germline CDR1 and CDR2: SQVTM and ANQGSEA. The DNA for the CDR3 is TGCAGCGTTATGGACAGGGCCCACTCTGGAAACACCATATATTTT. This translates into CSVMDRAHSGNTIYF.

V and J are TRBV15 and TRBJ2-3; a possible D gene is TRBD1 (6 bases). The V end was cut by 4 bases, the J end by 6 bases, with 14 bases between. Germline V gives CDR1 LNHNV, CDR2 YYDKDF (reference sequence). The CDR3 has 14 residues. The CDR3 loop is CATSTQGGRDTQYF. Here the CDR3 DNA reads TGTGCCACCAGCACTCAAGGGGGTCGGGATACGCAGTATTTT. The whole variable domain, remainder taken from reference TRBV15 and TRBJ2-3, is DAMVIQNPRYQVTQFGKPVTLSCSQTLNHNVMYWYQQKSSQAPKLLFHYYDKDFNNEADTPDNFQSRRPNTSFCFLDIRSPGLGDTAMYLCATSTQGGRDTQYFGPGTRLTVL.

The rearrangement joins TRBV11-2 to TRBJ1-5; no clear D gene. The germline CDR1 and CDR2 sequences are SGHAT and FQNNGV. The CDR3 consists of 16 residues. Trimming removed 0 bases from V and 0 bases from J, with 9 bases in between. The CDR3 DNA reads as TGTGCCAGCAGCTTAGAAGGAGGTTATAGCAATCAGCCCCAGCATTTT. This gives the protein CASSLEGGYSNQPQHF.

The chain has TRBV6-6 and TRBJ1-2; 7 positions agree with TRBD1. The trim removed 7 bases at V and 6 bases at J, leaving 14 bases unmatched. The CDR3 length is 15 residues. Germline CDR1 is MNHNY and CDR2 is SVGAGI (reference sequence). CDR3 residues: CASTRRTGAPHGYTF. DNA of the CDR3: TGTGCCAGCACCAGACGGACAGGAGCCCCCCATGGCTACACCTTC.

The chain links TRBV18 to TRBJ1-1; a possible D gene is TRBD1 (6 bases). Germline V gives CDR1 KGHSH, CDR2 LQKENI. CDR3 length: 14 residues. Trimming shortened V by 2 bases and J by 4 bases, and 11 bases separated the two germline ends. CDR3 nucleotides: TGTGCCAGCTCACCAGGACAGCTGGGCACTGAAGCTTTCTTT. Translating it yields CASSPGQLGTEAFF.

CDR3 residues: CASSLDFPRLGETQYF. In DNA form, the CDR3 reads TGTGCCAGCAGCTTAGATTTCCCCCGTCTAGGTGAGACCCAGTACTTC. The chain employs TRBV11-2 and TRBJ2-5; D is undetermined. CDR1 and CDR2 (germline): SGHAT, FQNNGV. This CDR3 comprises 16 residues. Trimming shortened V by 0 bases and J by 5 bases, and 16 bases separated the two germline ends.

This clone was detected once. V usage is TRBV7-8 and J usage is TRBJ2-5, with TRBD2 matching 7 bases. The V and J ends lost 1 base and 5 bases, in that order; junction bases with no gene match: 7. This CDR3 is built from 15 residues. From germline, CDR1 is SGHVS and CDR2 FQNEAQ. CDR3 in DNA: TGTGCCAGCAGCTTAGGCCAGAGCGGGGTTGAGACCCAGTACTTC. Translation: CASSLGQSGVETQYF.

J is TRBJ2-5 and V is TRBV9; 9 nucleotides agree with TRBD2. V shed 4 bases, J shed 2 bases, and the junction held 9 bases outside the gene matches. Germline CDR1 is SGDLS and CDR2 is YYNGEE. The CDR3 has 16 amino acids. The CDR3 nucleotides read TGTGCCAGCAGCCCAGGCCCGGGACTAGCTCAAGAGACCCAGTACTTC. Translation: CASSPGPGLAQETQYF.

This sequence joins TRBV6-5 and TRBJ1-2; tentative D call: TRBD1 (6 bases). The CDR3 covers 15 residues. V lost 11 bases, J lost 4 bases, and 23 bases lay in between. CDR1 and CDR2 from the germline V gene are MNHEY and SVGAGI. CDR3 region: CAGQRAQQRSYGYTF. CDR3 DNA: TGTGCCGGACAGAGGGCGCAGCAGCGATCCTATGGCTACACCTTC.

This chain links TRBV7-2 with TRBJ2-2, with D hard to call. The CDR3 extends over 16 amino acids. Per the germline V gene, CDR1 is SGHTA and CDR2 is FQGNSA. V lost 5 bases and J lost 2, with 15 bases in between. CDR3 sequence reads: CASSRKQGSNTGELFF. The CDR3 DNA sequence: TGTGCCAGCAGCCGCAAACAAGGATCTAACACCGGGGAGCTGTTTTTT.

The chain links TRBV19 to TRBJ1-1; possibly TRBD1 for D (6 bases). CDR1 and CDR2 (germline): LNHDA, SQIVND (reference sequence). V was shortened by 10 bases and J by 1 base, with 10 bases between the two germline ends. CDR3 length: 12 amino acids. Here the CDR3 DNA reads TGTGCCACAAAGACAGGGAACACTGAAGCTTTCTTT. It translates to CATKTGNTEAFF.

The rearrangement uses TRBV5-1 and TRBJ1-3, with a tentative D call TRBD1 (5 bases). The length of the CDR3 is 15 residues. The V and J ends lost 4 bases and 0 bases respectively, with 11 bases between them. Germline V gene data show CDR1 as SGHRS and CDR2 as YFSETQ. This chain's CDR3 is CASSPGPGSGNTIYF. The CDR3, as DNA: TGCGCCAGCAGCCCAGGGCCAGGCTCTGGAAACACCATATATTTT.